The 30 T cell receptor beta chains below all came from one sample that was sequenced in a study of control samples from healthy donors and cancer patients. Repertoires were generated with immunoSEQ multiplex PCR, while TCRdb's copy carries only in-frame clones and drops some. Here the sample spans around 140,000 clones, over 85% being singletons. Sequencing used blood. Receptors originate from a man aged 18 to 29 in good health.

This clone was counted a single time. The chain links TRBV19 to TRBJ1-2, with a possible D match to TRBD1 (5 bases). Trimming removed 7 bases from V and 8 bases from J, with 17 bases in between. Germline V gives CDR1 LNHDA, CDR2 SQIVND (reference sequence). There are 13 residues in the CDR3. In DNA, the CDR3 is TGTGCCAGTATGGCAGGGCGGTCGCGGGGCTACACCTTC. Translating it yields CASMAGRSRGYTF.

This chain uses TRBV9 with TRBJ1-1; TRBD1 is a possible D gene (5 bases). Looked up from germline, CDR1 is SGDLS and CDR2 is YYNGEE. Trimming removed 2 bases from V and 5 bases from J, with 10 bases in between. The CDR3 length is 13 residues. The CDR3 bases are TGTGCCAGCAGCGTCCTCAGGGATACTGAAGCTTTCTTT. It encodes CASSVLRDTEAFF.

The chain links TRBV5-5 to TRBJ2-7; D ambiguous. The CDR3 is 11 residues long. Germline values: CDR1 SGHKS, CDR2 YYEKEE (reference sequence). The V end was cut by 5 bases, the J end by 2 bases, with 5 bases between. The CDR3 sequence is CASSLTYEQYF. CDR3 in DNA: TGTGCCAGCAGTCTTACCTACGAGCAGTACTTC. Variable domain in full (rest from reference TRBV5-5 and TRBJ2-7): DAGVTQSPTHLIKTRGQQVTLRCSPISGHKSVSWYQQVLGQGPQFIFQYYEKEERGRGNFPDRFSARQFPNYSSELNVNALLLGDSALYLCASSLTYEQYFGPGTRLTVT.

The chain links TRBV6-5 to TRBJ1-1; 9 bases are shared with TRBD1. From germline, CDR1 is MNHEY and CDR2 SVGAGI. CDR3 length equals 13 residues. V lost 7 bases and J lost 3; bases outside the gene matches: 3. CDR3 DNA: TGTGCCAGCACCAGGACAGGGGACACTGAAGCTTTCTTT. Its translation: CASTRTGDTEAFF.

This chain connects TRBV2 to TRBJ1-2, with D perhaps TRBD1 (5 bases). Trimming cost V 3 bases and J 8 bases, with 7 bases left between them. This CDR3 is 11 amino acids long. Germline CDR1 SNHLY, CDR2 FYNNEI. CDR3 protein: CASSDRGGYTF. CDR3 DNA sequence: TGTGCCAGCAGTGATCGGGGGGGCTACACCTTC.

This sequence joins TRBV7-2 and TRBJ1-5, with a weak D call TRBD1 (5 bases). Per germline, CDR1 SGHTA and CDR2 FQGNSA. V shed 1 base and J shed 4 bases, with 11 bases lying between them. The CDR3 extends over 15 amino acids. CDR3 loop: CASSLESGRNQPQHF. CDR3 DNA: TGTGCCAGCAGCTTAGAGTCAGGGCGAAATCAGCCCCAGCATTTT.

The chain recombines TRBV4-1 with TRBJ1-1; D might be TRBD1 (5 bases). Trimming removed 4 bases at V and 4 bases at J, with 10 bases between. The CDR3 is made up of 13 amino acids. Germline V lookup: CDR1 MGHRA, CDR2 YSYEKL. This CDR3 is CASSPRGGTEAFF. DNA for the CDR3: TGCGCCAGCAGCCCGCGGGGCGGCACTGAAGCTTTCTTT.

This chain joins TRBV25-1 and TRBJ1-1; TRBD1 might be the D (6 bases). Germline assignment: CDR1 MGHDK and CDR2 SYGVNS. Trimming left V 4 bases short and J 0 bases short, with 15 bases between. The CDR3 sequence is 16 residues long. The CDR3 reads CASSAGGLGMNTEAFF. As DNA, the CDR3 is TGTGCCAGCAGTGCGGGGGGCCTCGGGATGAACACTGAAGCTTTCTTT.

The V and J genes are TRBV6-5 and TRBJ1-4; perhaps TRBD1 as D (6 bases). The CDR3 is made up of 14 amino acids. Germline V lookup: CDR1 MNHEY, CDR2 SVGAGI. V gave up 6 bases and J gave up 5 bases, with 13 bases separating them. CDR3 region: CASSGQPTNEKLFF. The DNA of the CDR3 is TGTGCCAGCAGCGGACAGCCGACGAATGAAAAACTGTTTTTT.

The CDR3 bases are TGTGCCAGCAGTACCCTGCTCGTGATAGAGGAAGCTTTCTTT. It specifies CASSTLLVIEEAFF. The rearrangement joins TRBV2 to TRBJ1-1, with no clear D. Germline V gene sequence: CDR1 SNHLY, CDR2 FYNNEI. V was trimmed by 5 bases and J by 8 bases, leaving 18 bases between them. This CDR3 spans 14 amino acids.

The table lists this clone with a count of one. The chain links TRBV19 to TRBJ1-1; 8 bases agree with TRBD1. Losses at the gene ends were 3 bases for V and 10 bases for J; bases not matched to a gene: 7. The CDR3 totals 13 residues. The V gene's germline CDR1 is LNHDA and CDR2 SQIVND (reference sequence). In nucleotides, the CDR3 is TGTGCCAGTAGTATTGGGACAGGAGGAATAGCTTTCTTT. It encodes CASSIGTGGIAFF. The full variable domain, in which reference TRBV19 and TRBJ1-1 provide the parts outside the CDR3, is DGGITQSPKYLFRKEGQNVTLSCEQNLNHDAMYWYRQDPGQGLRLIYYSQIVNDFQKGDIAEGYSVSREKKESFPLTVTSAQKNPTAFYLCASSIGTGGIAFFGQGTRLTVV.

The V gene is TRBV30, the J gene TRBJ2-7, with a weak D call TRBD1 (5 bases). The germline V gene encodes CDR1 GTSNPN and CDR2 SVGIG (reference sequence). The CDR3 loop spans 13 amino acids. DNA of the CDR3: TGTGCTTTTTGGGGCAGCAATGAGAACGAGCAGTACTTC. This sequence encodes CAFWGSNENEQYF. The full variable domain, completed using reference TRBV30 and TRBJ2-7, is SQTIHQWPATLVQPVGSPLSLECTVEGTSNPNLYWYRQAAGRGLQLLFYSVGIGQISSEVPQNLSASRPQDRQFILSSKKLLLSDSGFYLCAFWGSNENEQYFGPGTRLTVT.

Only a few counts were recorded for this clone. The genes are TRBV6-5 and TRBJ2-7; tentatively, D is TRBD1 (6 bases). The CDR3 sequence is 11 residues long. Germline V lookup: CDR1 MNHEY, CDR2 SVGAGI. Deletions cut 11 bases from V and 3 bases from J, with 11 bases between. The CDR3 DNA follows: TGTGCCTCCCCAGGGGACTACGAGCAGTACTTC. Its translation: CASPGDYEQYF.

The chain has TRBV5-1 and TRBJ2-2; no clear D gene. The length of the CDR3 is 12 residues. V lost 4 bases and J lost 1, with 2 bases in between. Germline values: CDR1 SGHRS, CDR2 YFSETQ. The CDR3 coding sequence is TGCGCCAGCAGCCGGAACACCGGGGAGCTGTTTTTT. Amino acid sequence: CASSRNTGELFF.

This chain joins TRBV5-1 and TRBJ1-1; D is uncertain. Looked up from germline, CDR1 is SGHRS and CDR2 is YFSETQ. Between the trimmed V and J ends, which lost 1 base and 6 bases, there was a span of 16 bases. This CDR3 is built from 15 residues. The CDR3 DNA reads TGCGCCAGCAGCTTGATCGGGGTATACGAACCTGAAGCTTTCTTT. This sequence encodes CASSLIGVYEPEAFF.

The sample holds one count of this clone. The CDR3 nucleotides are TGTGCCAGCAGCCCCCCCTTCCGTGATAGCTCCTACAATGAGCAGTTCTTC. It translates to CASSPPFRDSSYNEQFF. The gene calls are TRBV7-9 and TRBJ2-1, with D uncertain. Per germline, CDR1 SEHNR and CDR2 FQNEAQ (reference sequence). V lost 5 bases and J lost 0, with 17 bases in between. The CDR3 totals 17 residues.

This chain joins TRBV29-1 and TRBJ1-1; D is uncertain. The CDR3 has 13 amino acids. V dropped 2 bases and J dropped 1 base, with 8 bases sitting between them. CDR1 is SQVTM, CDR2 ANQGSEA, per germline. In DNA form, the CDR3 reads TGCAGCGTTGAATCAGATTCGAACACTGAAGCTTTCTTT. Translated, it gives CSVESDSNTEAFF.

The chain carries TRBV9 and TRBJ2-6, with 9 bases matching TRBD1. V was pared by 4 bases and J by 3 bases, with 11 bases of the junction left unmatched. This CDR3 has 18 residues. Germline assignment: CDR1 SGDLS and CDR2 YYNGEE. CDR3: CASSSSPGTGSGANVLTF. CDR3 coding DNA: TGTGCCAGCAGCTCAAGCCCCGGGACAGGGAGTGGGGCCAACGTCCTGACTTTC.

Only one count was recorded for this clone. The chain combines TRBV2 with TRBJ2-7; TRBD2 might be the D (5 bases). Between the trimmed V and J ends, which lost 9 bases and 0 bases, there was a span of 12 bases. The CDR3 runs to 13 residues. In germline, CDR1 is SNHLY, CDR2 FYNNEI. The CDR3 sequence is CASGSGNSYEQYF. The CDR3 bases are TGTGCCAGTGGGAGTGGCAACTCCTACGAGCAGTACTTC.

This clone occurred many times. V gene TRBV4-2 combines with J gene TRBJ1-2, with a possible D match to TRBD1 (6 bases). Germline CDR1 is LGHNA and CDR2 is YNFKEQ. The CDR3 has 15 amino acids. Trimming cost V 4 bases and J 7 bases, with 19 bases left between them. The CDR3 DNA is TGTGCCAGCAGCCCACGAGGAACAGGGCTGAGTGGCTACACCTTC. This sequence encodes CASSPRGTGLSGYTF.

This clone appeared once. The chain has TRBV5-1 and TRBJ1-6; 9 bases align to TRBD1. This CDR3 has 15 amino acids. The germline CDR1 and CDR2 sequences are SGHRS and YFSETQ. The J segment lost 10 bases and the V segment lost 0 bases, leaving 5 bases of the junction unmatched. The CDR3 region is CASSLAGQGRSPLHF. The CDR3 bases are TGCGCCAGCAGCTTGGCCGGACAGGGGAGGTCACCCCTCCACTTT.

This chain uses TRBV27 with TRBJ2-2; maybe TRBD2 (7 bases). Germline CDR1 MNHEY, CDR2 SMNVEV (reference sequence). The CDR3 is made up of 16 amino acids. V gave up 7 bases and J gave up 7 bases, with 22 bases separating them. This chain's CDR3 is CASKSWEGGAVGELFF. The CDR3 DNA reads TGTGCCAGCAAATCCTGGGAGGGGGGGGCTGTCGGGGAGCTGTTTTTT.

This sequence joins TRBV6-2 or TRBV6-3 and TRBJ1-2; D remains unclear. Germline CDR1 reads MNHEY; CDR2 reads SVGEGT. The CDR3 covers 14 residues. V shed 3 bases and J shed 8 bases, with 16 bases lying between them. The CDR3 is CASSYSYGSTGYTF. CDR3 coding DNA: TGTGCCAGCAGTTATTCTTATGGGTCAACAGGCTACACCTTC.

The V and J genes are TRBV30 and TRBJ1-6; no reliable D call. CDR1 is GTSNPN and CDR2 is SVGIG in the germline V gene (reference sequence). Trimming took 4 bases from V and 0 from J, leaving 4 bases between them. The CDR3 is 13 residues long. The CDR3 DNA sequence: TGTGCCTGGAAAGTCTCCTATAATTCACCCCTCCACTTT. Protein: CAWKVSYNSPLHF. Supplemented by reference TRBV30 and TRBJ1-6, the full variable domain reads SQTIHQWPATLVQPVGSPLSLECTVEGTSNPNLYWYRQAAGRGLQLLFYSVGIGQISSEVPQNLSASRPQDRQFILSSKKLLLSDSGFYLCAWKVSYNSPLHFGNGTRLTVT.

The rearrangement joins TRBV5-6 to TRBJ2-7; D is undetermined. V shed 5 bases and J shed 3 bases, with 15 bases lying between them. This CDR3 has 14 amino acids. CDR1 and CDR2 (germline): SGHDT, YYEEEE. CDR3 coding DNA: TGTGCCAGCAGGCCTAGGATGGTTGGCTACGAGCAGTACTTC. Its protein product is CASRPRMVGYEQYF.

In nucleotides, the CDR3 is TGCGCCAGCAGCTTGGTGGGTTTTCCCTACGAGCAGTACTTC. Amino acids: CASSLVGFPYEQYF. V usage is TRBV5-1 and J usage is TRBJ2-7; no clear D. This CDR3 has 14 amino acids. V was cut by 0 bases and J by 2 bases, with 9 bases left in between. Per germline, CDR1 SGHRS and CDR2 YFSETQ. The variable domain in full, with the rest retrieved from reference TRBV5-1 and TRBJ2-7, is KAGVTQTPRYLIKTRGQQVTLSCSPISGHRSVSWYQQTPGQGLQFLFEYFSETQRNKGNFPGRFSGRQFSNSRSEMNVSTLELGDSALYLCASSLVGFPYEQYFGPGTRLTVT.

The chain recombines TRBV19 with TRBJ2-3, with 8 bases aligning to TRBD2. This CDR3 spans 15 amino acids. V was clipped by 4 bases and J by 1 base; unmatched bases: 4. Germline V gene data show CDR1 as LNHDA and CDR2 as SQIVND (reference sequence). The CDR3 DNA reads TGTGCCAGTAGTAGAGGGCGGGGGGGCACAGATACGCAGTATTTT. Amino acids: CASSRGRGGTDTQYF.

CDR3 amino acids: CASSLDIRARGYTF. CDR3 nucleotides: TGTGCCAGCAGCTTAGACATACGGGCAAGGGGCTACACCTTC. V and J are TRBV7-2 and TRBJ1-2; D gene ambiguous. Germline values: CDR1 SGHTA, CDR2 FQGNSA. The CDR3 loop spans 14 amino acids. Trimming shortened V by 1 base and J by 8 bases, and 14 bases separated the two germline ends.

The V call is TRBV28, the J call TRBJ2-1, with 7 bases identical to TRBD2. V gave up 2 bases and J gave up 5 bases; unmatched junction bases: 6. The length of the CDR3 is 15 residues. In germline, CDR1 is MDHEN, CDR2 SYDVKM. The CDR3 DNA follows: TGTGCCAGCAGTTTAACAGTGGCGGGAGACAATGAGCAGTTCTTC. Amino acid sequence: CASSLTVAGDNEQFF.

The V call is TRBV5-1, the J call TRBJ2-3; TRBD1 matches 7 bases. Germline V CDR1 and CDR2: SGHRS, YFSETQ. Unmatched junction bases numbered 3, after V lost 0 bases and J lost 2 bases. The CDR3 loop spans 15 amino acids. The CDR3 DNA sequence: TGCGCCAGCAGCTTGGAGACAGGGTTCACAGATACGCAGTATTTT. Amino acids: CASSLETGFTDTQYF.